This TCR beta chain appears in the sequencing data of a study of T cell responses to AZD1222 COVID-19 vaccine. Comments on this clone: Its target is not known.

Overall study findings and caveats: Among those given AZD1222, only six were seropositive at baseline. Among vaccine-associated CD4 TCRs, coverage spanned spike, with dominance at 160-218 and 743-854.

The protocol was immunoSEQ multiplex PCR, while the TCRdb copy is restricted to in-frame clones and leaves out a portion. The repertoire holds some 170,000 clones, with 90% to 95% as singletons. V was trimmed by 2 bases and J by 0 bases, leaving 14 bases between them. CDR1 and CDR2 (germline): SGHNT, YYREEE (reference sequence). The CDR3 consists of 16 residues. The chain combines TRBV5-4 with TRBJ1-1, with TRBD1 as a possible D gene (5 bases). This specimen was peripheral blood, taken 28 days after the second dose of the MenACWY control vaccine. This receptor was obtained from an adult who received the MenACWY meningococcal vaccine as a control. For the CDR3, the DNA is TGTGCCAGCAGCTTCCAGGGAGACCCCATGAACACTGAAGCTTTCTTT. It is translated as CASSFQGDPMNTEAFF.